This entry describes one T cell receptor (beta chain). As yet, its antigen is unknown. Isolation per sample recovered at least 7 million PBMCs. The data were obtained in a study of blood T cells in healthy people across ages. Study-level results: Unsorted PBMCs ruled out conclusive naive versus antigen-experienced comparison.

CDR1 and CDR2 (germline): DFQATT, SNEGSKA (reference sequence). V was trimmed by 6 bases and J by 14 bases, leaving 19 bases between them. The CDR3 consists of 12 residues. A J-beta primer mix and a sample-barcoded 5' primer were used in a second PCR of roughly 6 to 12 cycles. Every cDNA molecule carried a tag from a template-switch adaptor bearing 12 random nucleotides. TCRdb analysed the 5' RACE reads with MiXCR anew, one entry per CDR3 protein. Among 550,000 to 750,000 distinct CDR3 sequences listed, under 25% were seen once. The sequence was obtained from a man in his 70s in good health. The rearrangement uses TRBV20-1 and TRBJ1-4, with TRBD1 as a possible D gene (6 bases). The sequenced material came from blood. The CDR3 is CSAIGQSRWLFF. The CDR3, as DNA: TGCAGTGCCATAGGACAGAGCAGGTGGCTGTTTTTT.